The rows below give T cell receptor beta chains drawn from one sample of a study of T cell responses to AZD1222 COVID-19 vaccine. Libraries were prepared by immunoSEQ multiplex PCR; TCRdb keeps only in-frame clonotypes and omits some of them. Here the sample spans 130,000 or so clones, 85% to 95% being singletons. Source: peripheral blood, taken on day 0 of MenACWY control vaccination. The receptors were gathered from an adult in good health. CDR3s include the opening cysteine and the closing phenylalanine or tryptophan. D genes are given only for firm matches. Only some rows state a clone size, as once, few, many or a class for expanded clones.

size	J	D	V	DNA	CDR3
.	TRBJ1-6	.	TRBV6-5	TGTGCCAGCAAGGCCCGGGATAATTCACCCCTCCACTTT	CASKARDNSPLHF
.	TRBJ2-1	.	TRBV12-3/TRBV12-4	TGTGCCAGCACCCTCAGAAGGGAGAATGAGCAGTTCTTC	CASTLRRENEQFF
once	TRBJ1-1	.	TRBV4-3	TGCGCCAGCAGCCGGACACAGAGCACTGAAGCTTTCTTT	CASSRTQSTEAFF
.	TRBJ2-1	TRBD1	TRBV7-2	TGTGCCAGCAGCTACACAGGGGCAACTTACAATGAGCAGTTCTTC	CASSYTGATYNEQFF
.	TRBJ1-1	.	TRBV7-9	TGTGCCAGCAGCTTAGCCTCTGAGGGCACTGAAGCTTTCTTT	CASSLASEGTEAFF
.	TRBJ2-2	.	TRBV5-1	TGCGCCAGCAGCTTATCCGGGAACACCGGGGAGCTGTTTTTT	CASSLSGNTGELFF
.	TRBJ2-7	.	TRBV29-1	TGCAGCGTTGGCCAGAGCTACGAGCAGTACTTC	CSVGQSYEQYF
.	TRBJ2-1	.	TRBV9	TGTGCCAGCAGCGCTTCGGGGCTACAATCCTACAATGAGCAGTTCTTC	CASSASGLQSYNEQFF
.	TRBJ2-3	.	TRBV7-2	TGTGCCAGCAGCTTAGGTAGCGTAGTCACAGATACGCAGTATTTT	CASSLGSVVTDTQYF
.	TRBJ1-5	.	TRBV28	TGTGCCAGCGGGGGGCAGGGGAAGGCCAATCAGCCCCAGCATTTT	CASGGQGKANQPQHF
.	TRBJ2-1	.	TRBV5-5	TGTGCCAGCAGCTTGGGTGCTTTGCGGGGGCCACCGAGGGATGAGCAGTTCTTC	CASSLGALRGPPRDEQFF
.	TRBJ2-2	.	TRBV24-1	TGTGCCACCAGTGATTCCCGGGAGCGGCTGTTTTTT	CATSDSRERLFF
few	TRBJ1-6	.	TRBV5-4	TGTGCCAGCAGCTTGGACAGGGTTAGATCACCCCTCCACTTT	CASSLDRVRSPLHF
.	TRBJ2-5	.	TRBV6-5	TGTGCCAGCAGTTATACGGGGAGGGAGACCCAGTACTTC	CASSYTGRETQYF
.	TRBJ1-5	.	TRBV6-5	TGTGCCAGCAGTTATATAGCAGTCAATCAGCCCCAGCATTTT	CASSYIAVNQPQHF
once	TRBJ1-2	.	TRBV6-5	TGTGCCAGCAGTCGCGATAGGTCTGATGGCTACACCTTC	CASSRDRSDGYTF
.	TRBJ2-1	.	TRBV2	TGTGCCAGCAGTGATGAGAGCTCCTACAATGAGCAGTTCTTC	CASSDESSYNEQFF
.	TRBJ1-1	.	TRBV6-2/TRBV6-3	TGTGCCAGCAGTTACCTGGGGGCAGGGACTGAAGCTTTCTTT	CASSYLGAGTEAFF
.	TRBJ1-6	.	TRBV6-2/TRBV6-3	TGTGCCAGCAGTACCTCCAGCCCGGGCCTACCCCTCCACTTT	CASSTSSPGLPLHF
.	TRBJ1-1	.	TRBV3-1/TRBV3-2	TGTGCCAGCAGCCAGACAGGCCCCGCAACTGAAGCTTTCTTT	CASSQTGPATEAFF
.	TRBJ2-7	.	TRBV18	TGTGCCAGCTCAGTCCAGGGTTCCTACGAGCAGTACTTC	CASSVQGSYEQYF
.	TRBJ1-2	.	TRBV4-1	TGCGCCAGCAGCCAAGTTAGGGGGAACTATGGCTACACCTTC	CASSQVRGNYGYTF
.	TRBJ2-5	.	TRBV3-1/TRBV3-2	TGTGCCAGCAGCCAAGGGGATGAGACCCAGTACTTC	CASSQGDETQYF
.	TRBJ1-3	TRBD1	TRBV18	TGTGCCAGCTCACCGATGGGACAGGCTGCCTCTGGAAACACCATATATTTT	CASSPMGQAASGNTIYF
.	TRBJ2-4	TRBD1	TRBV3-1/TRBV3-2	TGTGCCAGCAGCGACAGGGGGCGAAACATTCAGTACTTC	CASSDRGRNIQYF
.	TRBJ2-5	.	TRBV7-9	TGTGCCAGCAGCTACCGGGACCGCTCCCAAGAGACCCAGTACTTC	CASSYRDRSQETQYF
.	TRBJ1-1	.	TRBV6-5	TGTGCCAGCAGCGATACAGGGAGGGTCACTGAAGCTTTCTTT	CASSDTGRVTEAFF
.	TRBJ1-1	.	TRBV27	TGTGCCAGCAGCACGGGGGCTGAGGCTTTCTTT	CASSTGAEAFF
.	TRBJ1-1	.	TRBV7-9	TGTGCCAGCAGCTCCGCCGGGGGGAACACTGAAGCTTTCTTT	CASSSAGGNTEAFF
.	TRBJ1-2	.	TRBV9	TGTGCCAGCAGCGTAGATACAAACGGATACTATGGCTACACCTTC	CASSVDTNGYYGYTF
.	TRBJ2-3	.	TRBV10-3	TGTGCCATCAGTGATTTCGGCTTTAGCACAGATACGCAGTATTTT	CAISDFGFSTDTQYF
.	TRBJ2-3	TRBD2	TRBV10-3	TGTGCCTTCGCTAGCGGGAGCACAGATACGCAGTATTTT	CAFASGSTDTQYF
.	TRBJ1-2	TRBD1	TRBV27	TGTGCCAGTTCGACAGGGTTTAACTATGGCTACACCTTC	CASSTGFNYGYTF
.	TRBJ1-2	.	TRBV5-1	TGCGCCAGCAGCGTTGCGGGAGCTTATGGCTACACCTTC	CASSVAGAYGYTF
.	TRBJ1-1	.	TRBV12-3/TRBV12-4	TGTGCCAGCAGCTTAGCGGGGTACACTGAAGCTTTCTTT	CASSLAGYTEAFF
once	TRBJ1-1	.	TRBV27	TGTGCCAGCAGTCCGTCCGTACAACCTGGGGCTTTCTTT	CASSPSVQPGAFF
.	TRBJ2-1	.	TRBV10-1	TGCGCCAGCAGTGGGCTCGGTAGGAATGAGCAGTTCTTC	CASSGLGRNEQFF
.	TRBJ2-1	TRBD2	TRBV7-3	TGTGCCAGCAGCTCGCTGGGTGGACTAGCGGAGAGCTCCTACAATGAGCAGTTCTTC	CASSSLGGLAESSYNEQFF
.	TRBJ1-1	.	TRBV2	TGTGCCAGCAGTGAGAACACTGAAGCTTTCTTT	CASSENTEAFF
.	TRBJ2-2	.	TRBV4-3	TGCGCCAGCAGCCAACTCGGACTGATGACCGGGGAGCTGTTTTTT	CASSQLGLMTGELFF
once	TRBJ1-2	.	TRBV18	TGTGCCAGCTCACCGGGAGGGCCCTATGGCTACACCTTC	CASSPGGPYGYTF
.	TRBJ1-2	.	TRBV11-2	TGTGCCAGCAGCGCAGGGTACGGCTACACCTTC	CASSAGYGYTF
.	TRBJ1-6	.	TRBV5-1	TGCGCCAGCAGCTTGAAAGGGGCGCACTCTAATTCACCCCTCCACTTT	CASSLKGAHSNSPLHF
.	TRBJ1-5	.	TRBV28	TGTGCCAGCACCCCCGGGAATAGCAATCAGCCCCAGCATTTT	CASTPGNSNQPQHF